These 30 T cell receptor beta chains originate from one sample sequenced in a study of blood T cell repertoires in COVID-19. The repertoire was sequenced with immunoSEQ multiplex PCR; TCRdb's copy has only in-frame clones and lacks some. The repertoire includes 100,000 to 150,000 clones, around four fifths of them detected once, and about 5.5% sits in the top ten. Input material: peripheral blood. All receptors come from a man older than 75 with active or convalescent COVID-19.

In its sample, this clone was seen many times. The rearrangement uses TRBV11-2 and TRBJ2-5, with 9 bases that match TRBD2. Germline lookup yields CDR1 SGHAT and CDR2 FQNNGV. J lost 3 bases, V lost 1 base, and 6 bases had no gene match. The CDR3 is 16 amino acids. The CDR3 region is CASSLGLAGSKETQYF. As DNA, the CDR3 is TGTGCCAGCAGCTTAGGGCTAGCGGGGTCTAAAGAGACCCAGTACTTC.

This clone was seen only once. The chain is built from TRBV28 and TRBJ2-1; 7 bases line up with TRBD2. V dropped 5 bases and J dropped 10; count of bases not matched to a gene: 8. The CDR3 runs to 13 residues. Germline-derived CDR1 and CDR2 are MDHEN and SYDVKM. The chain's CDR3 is CASSGGLPTEQFF. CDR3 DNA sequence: TGTGCCAGCAGTGGGGGACTACCCACGGAGCAGTTCTTC. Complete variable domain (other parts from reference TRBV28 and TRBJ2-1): DVKVTQSSRYLVKRTGEKVFLECVQDMDHENMFWYRQDPGLGLRLIYFSYDVKMKEKGDIPEGYSVSREKKERFSLILESASTNQTSMYLCASSGGLPTEQFFGPGTRLTVL.

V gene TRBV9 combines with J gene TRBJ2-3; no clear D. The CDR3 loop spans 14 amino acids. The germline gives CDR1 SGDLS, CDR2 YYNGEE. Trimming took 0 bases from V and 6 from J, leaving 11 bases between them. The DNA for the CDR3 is TGTGCCAGCAGCGTAGGGTCCCACTGGGATACGCAGTATTTT. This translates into CASSVGSHWDTQYF.

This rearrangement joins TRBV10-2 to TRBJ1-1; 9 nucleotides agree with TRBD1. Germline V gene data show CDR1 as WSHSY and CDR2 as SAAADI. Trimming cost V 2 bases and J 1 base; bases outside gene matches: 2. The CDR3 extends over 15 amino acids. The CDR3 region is CASSEPGQGNTEAFF. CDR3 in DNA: TGCGCCAGCAGTGAGCCGGGACAGGGGAACACTGAAGCTTTCTTT.

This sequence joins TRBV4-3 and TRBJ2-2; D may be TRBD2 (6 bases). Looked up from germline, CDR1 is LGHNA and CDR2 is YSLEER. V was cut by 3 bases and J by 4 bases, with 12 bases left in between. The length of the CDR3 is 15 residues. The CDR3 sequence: CASSQAGPLTGELFF. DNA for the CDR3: TGCGCCAGCAGCCAGGCGGGGCCTCTCACCGGGGAGCTGTTTTTT.

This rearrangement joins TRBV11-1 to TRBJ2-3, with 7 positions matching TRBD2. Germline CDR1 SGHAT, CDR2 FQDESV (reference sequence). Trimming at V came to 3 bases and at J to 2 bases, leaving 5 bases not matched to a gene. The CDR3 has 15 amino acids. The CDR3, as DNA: TGTGCCAGCAGCTTCGAGGGACTACACACAGATACGCAGTATTTT. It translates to CASSFEGLHTDTQYF.

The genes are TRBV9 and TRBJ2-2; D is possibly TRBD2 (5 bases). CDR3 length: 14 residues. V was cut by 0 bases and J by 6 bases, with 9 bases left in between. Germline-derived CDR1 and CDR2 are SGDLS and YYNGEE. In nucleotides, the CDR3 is TGTGCCAGCAGCGTAGGAGGGTTTGCCGGGGAGCTGTTTTTT. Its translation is CASSVGGFAGELFF.

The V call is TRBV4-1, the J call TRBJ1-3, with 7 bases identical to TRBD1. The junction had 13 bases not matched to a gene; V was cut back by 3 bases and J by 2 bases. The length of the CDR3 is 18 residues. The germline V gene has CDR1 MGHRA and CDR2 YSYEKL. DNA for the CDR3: TGCGCCAGCAGCCAGCTGACCCTTCGACAGGGACCTGGAAACACCATATATTTT. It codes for CASSQLTLRQGPGNTIYF.

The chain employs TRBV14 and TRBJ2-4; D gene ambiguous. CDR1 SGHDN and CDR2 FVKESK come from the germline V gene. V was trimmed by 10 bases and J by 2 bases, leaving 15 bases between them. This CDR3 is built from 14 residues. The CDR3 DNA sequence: TGTGCCACCCAGTGGGTAGCCTCCAAAAACATTCAGTACTTC. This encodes CATQWVASKNIQYF.

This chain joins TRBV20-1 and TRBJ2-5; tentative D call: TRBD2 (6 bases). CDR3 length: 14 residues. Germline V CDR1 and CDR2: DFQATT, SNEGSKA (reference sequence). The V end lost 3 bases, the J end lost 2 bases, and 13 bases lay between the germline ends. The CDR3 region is CSASDTGLQETQYF. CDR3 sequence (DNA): TGCAGTGCTAGTGATACGGGACTTCAAGAGACCCAGTACTTC.

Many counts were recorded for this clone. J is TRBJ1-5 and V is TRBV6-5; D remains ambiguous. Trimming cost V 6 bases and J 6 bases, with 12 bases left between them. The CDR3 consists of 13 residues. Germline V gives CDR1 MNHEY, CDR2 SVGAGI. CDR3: CASRERGGQPQHF. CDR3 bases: TGTGCCAGCAGAGAGAGAGGAGGTCAGCCCCAGCATTTT.

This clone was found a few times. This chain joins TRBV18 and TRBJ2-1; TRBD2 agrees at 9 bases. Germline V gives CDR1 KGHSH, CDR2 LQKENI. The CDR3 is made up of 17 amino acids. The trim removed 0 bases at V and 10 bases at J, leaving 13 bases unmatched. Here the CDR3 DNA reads TGTGCCAGCTCACCACCGTCGAGCGGGGGGCTCATAGGGGAGCAGTTCTTC. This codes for CASSPPSSGGLIGEQFF.

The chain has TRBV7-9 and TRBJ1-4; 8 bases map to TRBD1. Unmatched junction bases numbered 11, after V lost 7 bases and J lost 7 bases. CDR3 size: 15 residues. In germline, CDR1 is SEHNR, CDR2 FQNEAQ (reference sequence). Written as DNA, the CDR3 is TGTGCCAGCACACCACTGGCAGGGGGCGTTGAAAAACTGTTTTTT. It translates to CASTPLAGGVEKLFF.

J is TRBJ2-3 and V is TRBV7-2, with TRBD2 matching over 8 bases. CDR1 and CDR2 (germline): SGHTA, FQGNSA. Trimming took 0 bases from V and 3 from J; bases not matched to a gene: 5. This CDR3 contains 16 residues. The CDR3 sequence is CASSLAPGGGTDTQYF. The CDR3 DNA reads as TGTGCCAGCAGCTTAGCTCCGGGCGGGGGGACAGATACGCAGTATTTT.

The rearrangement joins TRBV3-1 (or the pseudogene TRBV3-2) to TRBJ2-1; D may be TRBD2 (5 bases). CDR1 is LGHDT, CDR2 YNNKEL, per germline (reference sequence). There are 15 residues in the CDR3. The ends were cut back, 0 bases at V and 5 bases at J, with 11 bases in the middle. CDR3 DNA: TGTGCCAGCAGCCAAGACGGGGTCCAGAACAATGAGCAGTTCTTC. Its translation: CASSQDGVQNNEQFF.

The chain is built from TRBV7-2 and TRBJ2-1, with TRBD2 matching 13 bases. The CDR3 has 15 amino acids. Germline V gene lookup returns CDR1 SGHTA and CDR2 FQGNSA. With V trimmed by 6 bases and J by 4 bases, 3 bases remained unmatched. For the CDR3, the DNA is TGTGCCAGCAGGACTAGCGGGGGGCCTTACAATGAGCAGTTCTTC. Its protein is CASRTSGGPYNEQFF.

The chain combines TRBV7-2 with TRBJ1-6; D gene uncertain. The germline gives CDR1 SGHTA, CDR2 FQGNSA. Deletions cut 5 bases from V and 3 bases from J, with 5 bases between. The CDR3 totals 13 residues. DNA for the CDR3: TGTGCCAGCAGCGCGGGCTATAATTCACCCCTCCACTTT. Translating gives CASSAGYNSPLHF.

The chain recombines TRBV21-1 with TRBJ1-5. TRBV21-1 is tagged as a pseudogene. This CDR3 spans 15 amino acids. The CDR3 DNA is TGTGCCAGCAGCAGGCCCTCGGAGGGCAATCAGCCCCAGCATTTT. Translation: CASSRPSEGNQPQHF.

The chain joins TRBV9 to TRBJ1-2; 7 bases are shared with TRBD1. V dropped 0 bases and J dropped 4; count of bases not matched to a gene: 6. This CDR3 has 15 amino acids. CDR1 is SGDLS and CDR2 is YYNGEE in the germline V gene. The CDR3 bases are TGTGCCAGCAGCGTAGACTGGAGGGGGCCCTATGGCTACACCTTC. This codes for CASSVDWRGPYGYTF.

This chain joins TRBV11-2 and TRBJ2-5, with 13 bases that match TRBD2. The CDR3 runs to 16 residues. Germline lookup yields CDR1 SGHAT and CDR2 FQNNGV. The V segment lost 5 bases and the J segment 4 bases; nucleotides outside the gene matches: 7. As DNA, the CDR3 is TGTGCCAGCAGCGCGATGACTAGCGGGGGGCTAGAGACCCAGTACTTC. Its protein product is CASSAMTSGGLETQYF. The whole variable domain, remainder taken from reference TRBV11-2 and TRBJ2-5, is EAGVAQSPRYKIIEKRQSVAFWCNPISGHATLYWYQQILGQGPKLLIQFQNNGVVDDSQLPKDRFSAERLKGVDSTLKIQPAKLEDSAVYLCASSAMTSGGLETQYFGPGTRLLVL.

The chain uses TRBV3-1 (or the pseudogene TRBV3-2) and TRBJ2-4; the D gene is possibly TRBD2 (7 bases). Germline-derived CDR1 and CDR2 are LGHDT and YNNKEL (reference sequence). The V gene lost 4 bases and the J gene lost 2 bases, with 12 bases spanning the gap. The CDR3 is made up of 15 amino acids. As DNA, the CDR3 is TGTGCCAGCAGCCTGACCGGGGGGCCCAAAAACATTCAGTACTTC. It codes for CASSLTGGPKNIQYF.

The CDR3 nucleotides are TGTGCCATTAGCGGGGGCGTAGGAGATACGCAGTATTTT. Its translation is CAISGGVGDTQYF. This chain connects TRBV10-3 to TRBJ2-3; 9 nucleotides line up with TRBD2. This CDR3 region has 13 residues. The germline V gene encodes CDR1 ENHRY and CDR2 SYGVKD. V lost 9 bases, J lost 5 bases, and 6 bases stayed unmatched.

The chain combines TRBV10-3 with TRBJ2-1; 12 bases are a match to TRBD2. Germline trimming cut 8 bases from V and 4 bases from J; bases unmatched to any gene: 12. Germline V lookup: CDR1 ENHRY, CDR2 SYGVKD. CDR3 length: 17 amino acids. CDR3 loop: CAIGTSGYGLTYNEQFF. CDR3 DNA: TGTGCCATCGGGACTAGCGGGTACGGGCTGACTTACAATGAGCAGTTCTTC.

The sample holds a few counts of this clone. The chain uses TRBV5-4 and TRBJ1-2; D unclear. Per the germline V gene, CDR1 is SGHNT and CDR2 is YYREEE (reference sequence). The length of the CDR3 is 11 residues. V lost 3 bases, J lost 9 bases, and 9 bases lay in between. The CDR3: CASSSVLSYTF. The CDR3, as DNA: TGTGCCAGCAGCTCGGTCCTGAGCTACACCTTC.

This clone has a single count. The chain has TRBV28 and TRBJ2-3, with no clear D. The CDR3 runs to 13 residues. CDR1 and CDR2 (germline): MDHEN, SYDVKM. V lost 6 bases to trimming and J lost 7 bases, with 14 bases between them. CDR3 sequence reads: CASRPDSAYTQYF. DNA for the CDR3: TGTGCCAGCAGGCCCGACTCCGCGTATACGCAGTATTTT.

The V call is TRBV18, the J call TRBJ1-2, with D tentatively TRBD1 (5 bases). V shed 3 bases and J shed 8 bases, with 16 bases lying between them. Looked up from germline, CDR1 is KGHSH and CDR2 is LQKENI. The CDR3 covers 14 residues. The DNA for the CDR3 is TGTGCCAGCTCACCGGACGACAGCCCGATAGGCTACACCTTC. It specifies CASSPDDSPIGYTF.

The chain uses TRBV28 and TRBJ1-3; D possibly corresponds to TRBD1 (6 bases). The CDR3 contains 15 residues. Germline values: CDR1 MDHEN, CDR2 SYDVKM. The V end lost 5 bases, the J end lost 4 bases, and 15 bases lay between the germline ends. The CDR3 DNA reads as TGTGCCAGCAGTCCCGACCGGGACATAGGAAACACCATATATTTT. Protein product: CASSPDRDIGNTIYF.

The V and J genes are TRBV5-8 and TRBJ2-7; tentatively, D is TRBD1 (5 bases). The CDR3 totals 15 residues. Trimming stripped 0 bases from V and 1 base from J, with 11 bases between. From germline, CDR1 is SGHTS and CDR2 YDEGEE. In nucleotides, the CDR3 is TGTGCCAGCAGCTTGGAAGGGGCTCCTTCCTACGAGCAGTACTTC. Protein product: CASSLEGAPSYEQYF.

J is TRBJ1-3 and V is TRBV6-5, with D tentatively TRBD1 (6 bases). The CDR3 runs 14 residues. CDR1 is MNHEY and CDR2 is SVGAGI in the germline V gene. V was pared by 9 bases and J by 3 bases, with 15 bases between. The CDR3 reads CASRQEGIGNTIYF. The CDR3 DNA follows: TGTGCCAGTAGACAGGAAGGAATTGGAAACACCATATATTTT.

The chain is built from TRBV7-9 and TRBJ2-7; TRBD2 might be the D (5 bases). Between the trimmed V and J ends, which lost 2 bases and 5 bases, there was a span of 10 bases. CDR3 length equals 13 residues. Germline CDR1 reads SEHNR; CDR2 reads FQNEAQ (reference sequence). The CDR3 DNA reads TGTGCCAGCAGCTTATTGACCGGGGACGAGCAGTACTTC. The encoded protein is CASSLLTGDEQYF. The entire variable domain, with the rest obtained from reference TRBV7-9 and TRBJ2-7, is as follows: DTGVSQNPRHKITKRGQNVTFRCDPISEHNRLYWYRQTLGQGPEFLTYFQNEAQLEKSRLLSDRFSAERPKGSFSTLEIQRTEQGDSAMYLCASSLLTGDEQYFGPGTRLTVT.